This T cell receptor beta chain was captured in a study of blood T cell repertoires in COVID-19. Libraries were prepared by immunoSEQ multiplex PCR; TCRdb keeps only in-frame clonotypes and omits some of them. The data contain 200,000 to 250,000 clones, about four fifths of them singletons. Participants were aged roughly 18 to 100 years from about two dozen US areas. Participant-reported clinical history was the basis for cohort assignment. The sequenced material came from PBMCs or T cells enriched from blood (not recorded which). The receptor was derived from a woman aged 45-59 years who had been exposed to COVID-19.

Written as DNA, the CDR3 is TGTGCCAGCAGCTCTTGGGGGGGGCAGGGCACAGATACGCAGTATTTT. Translated, it gives CASSSWGGQGTDTQYF. The V and J genes are TRBV5-8 and TRBJ2-3; the D gene is possibly TRBD2 (7 bases). CDR3 length: 16 amino acids. Trimming removed 3 bases from V and 1 base from J, with 15 bases in between. Per germline, CDR1 SGHTS and CDR2 YDEGEE.